The T cell receptor beta chain under discussion was sequenced for a study of identical twins. All donors were healthy, and all were Caucasian. This clonotype was detected a few times. Using its own MiXCR run on the 5' RACE reads, TCRdb lists one record per CDR3 protein. The repertoire has 310,000 or so distinct CDR3 sequences, under 9.5% of them found once; the top ten carry over 2%. This same sample was also part of a study on yellow fever vaccine responses in identical twins.

This clonotype was obtained from a woman aged 18-30 years in good health. Sequenced: memory (CD45RO+) T cells sorted from blood.

CDR3 amino acids: CASSQDVENSPLHF. The CDR3 nucleotides read TGTGCCAGCAGCCAAGATGTCGAGAATTCACCCCTCCACTTT. This chain links TRBV4-2 with TRBJ1-6; D gene ambiguous. Trimming removed 0 bases at V and 7 bases at J, with 7 bases between. The CDR3 consists of 14 residues. In germline, CDR1 is LGHNA, CDR2 YNFKEQ.